This T cell receptor beta chain appears in the sequencing data of a study of radiation and T cells in renal cell carcinoma. Findings and limits, study-wide: In blood, top tumor clones expanded by 2 weeks, shrinking by 4.

This table comes from immunoSEQ multiplex PCR, and its TCRdb copy is limited to in-frame clones, with some not included. The sample lists about 150,000 clones, 88% occurring once. Time point here: baseline pretreatment blood. The treatment denotes: 15 Gy SBRT to primary tumor, nephrectomy 4 weeks later. A word on this clone: Its antigen is not identified.

From germline, CDR1 is SGHNT and CDR2 YYREEE (reference sequence). V shed 2 bases, J shed 3 bases, and the junction held 8 bases outside the gene matches. The CDR3 spans 16 residues. The TCR sequence derives from an older woman with renal cell carcinoma. The chain carries TRBV5-4 and TRBJ1-1, with 9 bases lining up with TRBD1. This specimen consisted of blood, obtained from a patient whose treatment included radiotherapy and nephrectomy. CDR3 loop: CASSLNRDRDYTEAFF. CDR3 DNA: TGTGCCAGCAGCTTAAACCGGGACAGGGACTACACTGAAGCTTTCTTT.